The rows below give T cell receptor beta chains drawn from one sample of a study of cytomegalovirus exposure and HLA in healthy donors. Libraries were prepared by immunoSEQ multiplex PCR; TCRdb keeps only in-frame clonotypes and omits some of them. The sample holds 100,000 to 150,000 clones, around 78% seen once. The source material was PBMCs. The receptors stem from a man between 45 and 60 years old in good health and CMV-seronegative. CDR3s include the opening cysteine and the closing phenylalanine or tryptophan. The D gene is left open where the match is weak. Size values are once, few and many counts, or a class for expanded clones, and some rows have none.

d_call	clone_size	j_call	v_call	cdr3_aa	cdr3_nt
TRBD1	NA	TRBJ2-5	TRBV5-6	CASSLEGQGTETQYF	TGTGCCAGCAGCTTGGAGGGACAGGGGACGGAGACCCAGTACTTC
NA	once	TRBJ2-1	TRBV5-5	CASSLALWAGDRRQFF	TGTGCCAGCAGCTTGGCCCTTTGGGCAGGGGATCGCAGGCAGTTCTTC
NA	NA	TRBJ1-1	TRBV10-3	CAVQSPVNTEAFF	TGTGCCGTGCAATCTCCGGTGAACACTGAAGCTTTCTTT
TRBD1	NA	TRBJ1-1	TRBV11-2	CASSKQQGRTEAFF	TGTGCCAGCAGCAAACAACAGGGGAGAACTGAAGCTTTCTTT
TRBD2	few	TRBJ2-1	TRBV5-1	CASSNGGAGNEQFF	TGCGCCAGCAGCAACGGGGGGGCCGGCAATGAGCAGTTCTTC
NA	NA	TRBJ1-3	TRBV6-5	CASRGTLFGNTIYF	TGTGCCAGCAGGGGGACACTCTTTGGAAACACCATATATTTT
NA	NA	TRBJ2-1	TRBV4-2	CASSLRPGENRQFF	TGTGCCAGCAGCTTACGACCCGGGGAAAACAGGCAGTTCTTC
NA	few	TRBJ1-6	TRBV7-9	CASSSPGSPLHF	TGTGCCAGCAGCTCCCCCGGGTCACCCCTCCACTTT
NA	NA	TRBJ2-7	TRBV29-1	CSGGGQDGEQYF	TGCAGCGGGGGGGGACAGGACGGCGAGCAGTACTTC
NA	NA	TRBJ2-2	TRBV7-7	CASSLVGAGTGELFF	TGTGCCAGCAGCTTAGTAGGGGCAGGCACCGGGGAGCTGTTTTTT
TRBD1	NA	TRBJ1-6	TRBV10-3	CAISVDRGSPLHF	TGTGCCATCAGTGTTGACAGGGGTTCACCCCTCCACTTT
TRBD2	few	TRBJ2-5	TRBV4-1	CASSPQGARWRGETETQYF	TGCGCCAGCAGCCCGCAAGGGGCGCGCTGGCGGGGGGAGACAGAGACCCAGTACTTC
NA	NA	TRBJ2-3	TRBV10-3	CAISGTPSSTDTQYF	TGTGCCATCAGTGGGACTCCCTCTAGCACAGATACGCAGTATTTT
TRBD2	few	TRBJ2-5	TRBV7-8	CASSLPLLSGGIQETQYF	TGTGCCAGCAGCTTACCCCTCCTGAGCGGGGGGATCCAAGAGACCCAGTACTTC
TRBD2	NA	TRBJ2-1	TRBV9	CASSAHGTSGGNEQFF	TGTGCCAGCAGCGCCCACGGGACTAGTGGGGGCAATGAGCAGTTCTTC
NA	NA	TRBJ2-5	TRBV7-2	CASSSPGVETQYF	TGTGCCAGCAGCTCACCCGGGGTGGAGACCCAGTACTTC
TRBD2	NA	TRBJ2-3	TRBV11-3	CASSRTSGGDTQYF	TGTGCCAGCAGCCGCACTAGCGGGGGGGATACGCAGTATTTT
NA	once	TRBJ1-2	TRBV25-1	CASSEYDTAHYGYTF	TGTGCCAGCAGTGAATACGACACAGCTCACTATGGCTACACCTTC
NA	NA	TRBJ2-1	TRBV15	CATSREDKTFYEQFF	TGTGCCACCAGTCGAGAAGACAAAACCTTTTATGAGCAGTTCTTC
TRBD2	NA	TRBJ2-1	TRBV7-2	CASSQVGGDNEQFF	TGTGCCAGCAGCCAGGTCGGGGGGGACAATGAGCAGTTCTTC
TRBD1	NA	TRBJ2-7	TRBV10-3	CAISERTGISYEQYF	TGTGCCATCAGTGAGAGGACAGGGATATCCTACGAGCAGTACTTC
NA	NA	TRBJ2-2	TRBV4-1	CASSEDTGELFF	TGCGCCAGCTCTGAGGACACCGGGGAGCTGTTTTTT
TRBD1	NA	TRBJ2-5	TRBV14	CASSQSGTGNQETQYF	TGTGCCAGCAGCCAATCCGGGACAGGGAACCAAGAGACCCAGTACTTC
NA	NA	TRBJ1-2	TRBV5-1	CASSWVAGDGYTF	TGCGCCAGCAGCTGGGTCGCGGGAGATGGCTACACCTTC
TRBD2	NA	TRBJ2-2	TRBV25-1	CATSSGGETGELFF	TGTGCCACCTCTAGCGGGGGAGAAACCGGGGAGCTGTTTTTT
TRBD1	few	TRBJ1-5	TRBV5-5	CASSPNYDRGEGNQPQHF	TGTGCCAGCAGCCCCAATTATGACAGGGGCGAGGGCAATCAGCCCCAGCATTTT